This T cell receptor (beta chain) comes out of a study of blood T cell repertoires in COVID-19 (dated by TCRdb to the early 2020s). About the study as a whole: Collaborator samples came from the United States, Italy and Spain and covered acute and convalescent phases of COVID-19. The material from the prospective study consisted of cDNA or gDNA derived from T cells, B-cell-depleted T cells, or PBMCs. Deeply sampled blood TCRbeta repertoires from subjects exposed to, actively infected with, or recovered from COVID-19 were included in the dataset. A freely available public database, intended as a resource for researchers studying the immune response to SARS-CoV-2, is where the repertoires were released. The samples were drawn from two sources: the first 160 participants of the ongoing ImmuneRACE study, and about 1,300 subjects contributed by 6 global collaborators. A de-identified subject ID, COVID-19 status, age in years and sex were almost always included in the sample metadata. Where available, HLA class I and class II types were obtained from metadata supplied by the sample provider rather than from assay-based typing.

Overall study outcomes, separate from this receptor: How much clinical and demographic metadata was included differed by source and by participant, and the metadata was provided uncurated.

On this clone: It lacks a known antigen. Base quality data are lacking; no much larger clone is found one base away.

The immunoSEQ Assay, a bias-controlled multiplex PCR, was used to amplify TCRbeta CDR3 regions from genomic DNA. The source study handled its data this way. Within the assay, amplification of reference gene primers was used to estimate how many nucleated cells each sample contained. Sequence reads were collapsed and filtered to measure the absolute abundance of every unique TCRbeta CDR3 rearrangement. For each sample, productive Simpson clonality was calculated by taking the square root of Simpson's diversity index across productive rearrangements. The source is immuneACCESS, and TCRdb retained only in-frame sequences with V and J called. Part of the clones is not carried over; for the studies checked, unresolved V genes explain less than half of this, and the remainder is unexplained. The D gene and trimming were derived from the DNA, and the V and J assignments and clone size from that table. Across this sample there are approximately 140,000 clones, with about 91% seen only once. About 1.5% of the sample rests with the top ten.

The collaborating institutions used their own protocols to collect whole blood in K2EDTA tubes. For TCRbeta analysis, collaborators shipped samples in one of three forms: frozen whole blood, isolated PBMCs, or DNA extracted from either of those sample types. The sample taken for sequencing was peripheral blood. This TCR was recovered from a woman aged 60-70 years with acute or convalescent COVID-19.

The DNA sequence follows: TGTGCCAGCAGTGAATTAACTAGCGGCAACAATGAGCAGTTCTTC. It specifies CASSELTSGNNEQFF. In this chain, TRBV6-1 is recombined with TRBJ2-1; 8 of the junction bases match TRBD2. The V end gives up 2 bases and the J end 5 bases, leaving 5 bases in the junction not matched to a gene. Per the germline V gene, MNHNS is the CDR1 and SASEGT is the CDR2. CDR3 length: 15 amino acids, cysteine to phenylalanine. CDR3 DNA is the only sequence kept; it has 45 bases, read in frame from the first base.